This TCR beta chain was sequenced during a study of blood T cells in healthy people across ages. Overall study context: Template switching retrieved approximately one barcoded beta molecule for each two T cells. The study, taken as a whole, reports: Nothing was known about donor CMV status, and this possibly confounded expanded clonotype changes.

At least 5 micrograms of total RNA were extracted per sample. This clonotype was picked up a small number of times. The antigen remains undetermined. It was with a sample-barcoded 5' primer and a J-beta primer mix that a second PCR of roughly 6 to 12 cycles was run. MiXCR, applied by TCRdb to the 5' RACE reads, yields one record per CDR3 protein. This sample carries about 1.5 million distinct CDR3 sequences, approximately 43% of them seen once, and the ten largest clones take about 3.8%. The clonotype comes from a woman under 30 in good health. The sample taken for sequencing was blood.

The CDR3 sequence: CASSPGTVRTQYF. As DNA, the CDR3 is TGTGCCAGCAGCCCCGGGACCGTCAGGACCCAGTACTTC. This chain uses TRBV7-9 with TRBJ2-5; either TRBD1 or TRBD2 may fit D (5 bases each). The CDR3 totals 13 residues. The germline V gene has CDR1 SEHNR and CDR2 FQNEAQ (reference sequence). V lost 5 bases to trimming and J lost 7 bases, with 14 bases between them.